This T cell receptor (beta chain) came from a study of blood T cell repertoires in COVID-19. Study overall: Material from acute and convalescent COVID-19 was sourced from the United States, Italy and Spain. Sample material is recorded as cDNA or gDNA derived from T cells, B-cell-depleted T cells, or PBMCs.

The CDR3 loop spans 13 amino acids. The junction had 8 bases not matched to a gene; V was cut back by 3 bases and J by 11 bases. Germline CDR1 is LNHDA and CDR2 is SQIVND (reference sequence). In the original workflow: Amplification of reference gene primers provided the estimated nucleated cell counts. Here immunoSEQ multiplex PCR was the method, and the copy in TCRdb shows in-frame clones only, minus some. V and J calls and clone size come straight from that table; D and trimming were deduced from the DNA. The sample contains hundreds of thousands of clones, roughly 90% of which appear only once. This TCR came from a woman in her 30s with COVID-19, enrolled during active disease. The chain carries TRBV19 and TRBJ1-1; TRBD1 matches at 8 bases. The specimen sequenced was peripheral blood. CDR3 residues: CASSMGQGASAFF. CDR3 DNA sequence: TGTGCCAGTAGTATGGGCCAGGGGGCAAGCGCTTTCTTT.